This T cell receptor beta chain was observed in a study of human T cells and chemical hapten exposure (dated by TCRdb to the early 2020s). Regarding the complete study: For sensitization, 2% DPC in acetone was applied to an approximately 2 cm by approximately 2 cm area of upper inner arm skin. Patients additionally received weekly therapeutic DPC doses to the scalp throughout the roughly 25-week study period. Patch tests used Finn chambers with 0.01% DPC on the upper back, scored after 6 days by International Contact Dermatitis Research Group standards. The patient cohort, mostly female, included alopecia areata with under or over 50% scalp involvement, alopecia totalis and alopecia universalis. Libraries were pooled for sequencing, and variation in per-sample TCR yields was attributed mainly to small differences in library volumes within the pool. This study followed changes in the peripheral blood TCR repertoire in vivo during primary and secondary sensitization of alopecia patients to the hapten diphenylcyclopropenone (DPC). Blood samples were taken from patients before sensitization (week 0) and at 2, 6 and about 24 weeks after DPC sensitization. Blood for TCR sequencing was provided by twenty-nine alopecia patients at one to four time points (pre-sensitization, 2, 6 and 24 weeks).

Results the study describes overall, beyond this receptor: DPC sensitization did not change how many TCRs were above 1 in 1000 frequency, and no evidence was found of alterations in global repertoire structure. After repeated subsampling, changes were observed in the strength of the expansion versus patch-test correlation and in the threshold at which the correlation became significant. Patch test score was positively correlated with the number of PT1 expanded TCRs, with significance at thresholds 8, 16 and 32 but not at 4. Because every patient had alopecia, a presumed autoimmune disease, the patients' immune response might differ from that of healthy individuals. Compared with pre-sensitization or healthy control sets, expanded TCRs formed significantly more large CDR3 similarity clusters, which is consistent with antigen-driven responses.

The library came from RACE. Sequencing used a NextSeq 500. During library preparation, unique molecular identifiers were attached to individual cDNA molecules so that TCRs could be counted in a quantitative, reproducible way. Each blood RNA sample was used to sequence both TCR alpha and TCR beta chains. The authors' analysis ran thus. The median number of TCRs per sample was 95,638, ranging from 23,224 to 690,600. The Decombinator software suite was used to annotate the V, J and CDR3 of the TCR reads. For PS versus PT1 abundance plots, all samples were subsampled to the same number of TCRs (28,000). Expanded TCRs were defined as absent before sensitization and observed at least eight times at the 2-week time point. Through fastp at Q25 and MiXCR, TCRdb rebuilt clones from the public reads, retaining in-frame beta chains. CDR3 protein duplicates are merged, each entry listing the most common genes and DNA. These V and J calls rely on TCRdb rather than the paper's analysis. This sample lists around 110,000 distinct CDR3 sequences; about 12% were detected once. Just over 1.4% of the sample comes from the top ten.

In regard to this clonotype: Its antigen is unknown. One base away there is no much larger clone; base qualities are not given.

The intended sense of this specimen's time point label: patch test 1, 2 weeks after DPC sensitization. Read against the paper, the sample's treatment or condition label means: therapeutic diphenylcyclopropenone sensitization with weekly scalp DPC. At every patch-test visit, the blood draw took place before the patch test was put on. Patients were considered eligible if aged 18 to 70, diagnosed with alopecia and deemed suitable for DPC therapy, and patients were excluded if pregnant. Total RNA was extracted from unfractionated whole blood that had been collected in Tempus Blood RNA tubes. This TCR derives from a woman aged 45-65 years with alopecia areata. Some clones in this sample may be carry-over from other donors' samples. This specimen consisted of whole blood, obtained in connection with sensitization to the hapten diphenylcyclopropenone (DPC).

This receptor carries the CDR3 CASSLSPQGANQPQHF. The sequence in DNA is TGTGCCAGCAGCTTATCCCCCCAGGGGGCTAATCAGCCCCAGCATTTT. The receptor chain draws on TRBV7-2 and TRBJ1-5, and 8 junction bases match TRBD1. Its CDR3 holds 16 amino acids, cysteine through phenylalanine. The retained sequence is limited to the CDR3, 48 bases, with the frame set at the first base. Trimming takes 2 bases off V and 4 bases off J; junction bases not matched to a gene: 7. CDR1 SGHTA and CDR2 FQGNSA were looked up in the germline V gene.